The 11 T cell receptor beta chains below were found in one sample sequenced in a study of blood T cells in healthy people across ages. Sample-barcoded 5' priming and a J-beta primer mix drove a second PCR of roughly 6 to 12 cycles. Each CDR3 protein is one row after TCRdb ran MiXCR on the 5' RACE reads. The sample has about 1.6 million distinct CDR3 sequences; almost 35% are singletons. Sequenced sample: blood. The receptors here all came from a woman in her thirties in good health.

This chain uses TRBV6-1 with TRBJ2-7, with D maybe TRBD2 (5 bases). Germline V gene lookup returns CDR1 MNHNS and CDR2 SASEGT. The CDR3 runs 13 residues. Trimming stripped 6 bases from V and 3 bases from J, with 12 bases between. CDR3 sequence: CASRERRDYEQYF. As DNA, the CDR3 is TGTGCCAGCAGGGAGCGACGGGACTACGAGCAGTACTTC.

The V call is TRBV11-2, the J call TRBJ1-2; D call uncertain. The CDR3 spans 14 residues. CDR1 is SGHAT and CDR2 is FQNNGV in the germline V gene. V was shortened by 3 bases and J by 6 bases, with 14 bases between the two germline ends. The CDR3 loop is CASSLGASGNGYTF. For the CDR3, the DNA is TGTGCCAGCAGCTTGGGCGCGTCTGGGAATGGCTACACCTTC.

This clonotype was found a few times. This chain links TRBV25-1 with TRBJ2-1; 14 positions agree with TRBD2. J was trimmed by 8 bases and V by 6 bases; bases with no gene match: 6. This CDR3 is built from 15 residues. The V gene's germline CDR1 is MGHDK and CDR2 SYGVNS. The CDR3 DNA follows: TGTGCCAGCAGGGAGGGACTAGCGGGAGTGGATGAGCAGTTCTTC. Encoded protein: CASREGLAGVDEQFF. Full variable domain (remainder filled in from reference TRBV25-1 and TRBJ2-1): EADIYQTPRYLVIGTGKKITLECSQTMGHDKMYWYQQDPGMELHLIHYSYGVNSTEKGDLSSESTVSRIRTEHFPLTLESARPSHTSQYLCASREGLAGVDEQFFGPGTRLTVL.

This sequence joins TRBV30 and TRBJ1-1; no reliable D call. V was shortened by 2 bases and J by 7 bases, with 11 bases between the two germline ends. Per the germline V gene, CDR1 is GTSNPN and CDR2 is SVGIG (reference sequence). The CDR3 has 12 amino acids. CDR3 protein: CAWSTIPGEAFF. CDR3 DNA sequence: TGTGCCTGGAGTACCATTCCGGGTGAAGCTTTCTTT.

This chain connects TRBV5-6 to TRBJ2-3; D is ambiguous. Germline CDR1 reads SGHDT; CDR2 reads YYEEEE. Trimming took 2 bases from V and 1 from J, leaving 11 bases between them. This CDR3 spans 15 amino acids. The CDR3 sequence is CASSFEGRGTDTQYF. The DNA for the CDR3 is TGTGCCAGCAGCTTTGAAGGACGGGGCACAGATACGCAGTATTTT.

This clonotype appeared a few times. The chain joins TRBV27 to TRBJ2-1; 7 nucleotides align to TRBD2. The CDR3 is made up of 15 amino acids. V lost 5 bases to trimming and J lost 5 bases; unmatched junction nucleotides: 9. Germline CDR1 and CDR2: MNHEY and SMNVEV (reference sequence). This chain's CDR3 is CASSPWIRGDNEQFF. In DNA, the CDR3 is TGTGCCAGCAGTCCTTGGATTCGGGGGGACAATGAGCAGTTCTTC.

The V call is TRBV7-6, the J call TRBJ2-1; TRBD1 agrees at 9 bases. V dropped 1 base and J dropped 7; count of bases not matched to a gene: 8. The CDR3 sequence is 16 residues long. CDR1 and CDR2 (germline): SGHVS, FNYEAQ. CDR3: CASSLEQGARWNEQFF. CDR3 nucleotide sequence: TGTGCCAGCAGCTTAGAACAGGGGGCGCGGTGGAATGAGCAGTTCTTC.

Concerning this clonotype itself: A read error may produce the germline difference seen at one junction end. The chain joins TRBV12-3 or TRBV12-4 to TRBJ1-3, with D hard to call. The CDR3 length is 17 residues. CDR3 coding DNA: TGTGCCAGCAGTCCCCCCTCTCCCGGAGTTAGCGGAAACACCAGATATTTT. The encoded protein is CASSPPSPGVSGNTRYF.

This clonotype was picked up a small number of times. V is TRBV4-2 and J is TRBJ2-2; the D gene could be TRBD1 or TRBD2 (6 bases each). The CDR3 totals 17 residues. Trimming took 4 bases from V and 2 from J, leaving 17 bases between them. Germline-derived CDR1 and CDR2 are LGHNA and YNFKEQ. The CDR3 is CASSRDIRDFNTGELFF. Here the CDR3 DNA reads TGTGCCAGCAGCCGGGACATCCGGGACTTTAACACCGGGGAGCTGTTTTTT.

This clonotype has more than one count but fewer than ten. J is TRBJ2-7 and V is TRBV10-3, with D possibly matching TRBD1 (6 bases). The V end was cut by 6 bases, the J end by 4 bases, with 16 bases between. CDR1 ENHRY and CDR2 SYGVKD come from the germline V gene. CDR3 size: 14 residues. The CDR3 loop reads CAIRQGSESYEQYF. The CDR3 DNA sequence: TGTGCCATCAGACAGGGTTCGGAGTCGTACGAGCAGTACTTC.

The rearrangement uses TRBV9 and TRBJ2-7; 8 bases are shared with TRBD1. Germline V gives CDR1 SGDLS, CDR2 YYNGEE. CDR3 length: 15 amino acids. The trim removed 2 bases at V and 7 bases at J, leaving 11 bases unmatched. The CDR3 DNA reads as TGTGCCAGCAGCGTGGCCGGGACAGGATACGTGGAGCAGTACTTC. This sequence encodes CASSVAGTGYVEQYF.